This TCR beta chain was identified during a study of Ad26.COV2.S vaccination and SARS-CoV-2 variants. Looking at the study overall: As a participant in COV1001, the donor was in the Ad26.COV2.S trial arm. In the study, Ad26.COV2.S was injected intramuscularly once, or twice 56 days apart.

Libraries were prepared by immunoSEQ multiplex PCR; TCRdb keeps only in-frame clonotypes and omits some of them. The sample holds roughly 510,000 clones, around nine tenths seen once. This CDR3 comprises 20 residues. CDR1 and CDR2 from the germline V gene are PRHDT and FYEKMQ (reference sequence). V shed 2 bases, J shed 5 bases, and the junction held 19 bases outside the gene matches. The treatment: around 19 received Ad26.COV2.S at low or high dose, single or two shots; about 5 received placebo; per-sample allocation not given. Sample collection was performed on day 63 after the first vaccine or placebo injection.

The receptor was isolated from a person aged 18 to 59 who received the Ad26.COV2.S COVID-19 vaccine or a placebo. The rearrangement joins TRBV13 to TRBJ2-3, with TRBD2 matching over 10 bases. Sequenced here: peripheral blood, sampled in a trial of Ad26.COV2.S vaccine versus placebo. Written as DNA, the CDR3 is TGTGCCAGCAGCTTAATGCTAGCGGGAGATGTTGCTTGGTCAGGAGATACGCAGTATTTT. Residues: CASSLMLAGDVAWSGDTQYF.